One sample yielded the 6 T cell receptor beta chains listed below, sequenced in a study of vaccination and CD4 T cells after COVID-19. Treatment denoted: approximately 10-day PBMC culture with coronavirus spike peptide pools or control peptides (ViraFEST assay). The unexposed donor's CD4+ T cells were collected before the COVID-19 pandemic (2011-2018). Antigens of these TCRs are unknown. Researchers used the Oncomine TCR Beta short-read assay to sequence DNA from cultured CD4+ T cells. CD4+ T cells were cultured, and genomic DNA was extracted from them. TCRdb reprocessed the PCR reads with MiXCR, giving one entry per CDR3 protein. Among approximately 9,100 distinct CDR3 sequences listed, around 35% were seen once. Sequenced material: CD4+ T cells from blood, cultured in vitro. The receptors stem from a human donor in good health.

The rearrangement uses TRBV5-4 and TRBJ1-6; D not resolved. V lost 0 bases to trimming and J lost 7 bases, with 5 bases between them. The CDR3 has 13 amino acids. Germline CDR1 and CDR2: SGHNT and YYREEE (reference sequence). The CDR3, as DNA: TGTGCCAGCAGCTTGGTTGGCAATTCACCCCTCCACTTT. It translates to CASSLVGNSPLHF.

This clonotype was detected a few times. This chain's CDR3 is CASSTYETQYF. DNA of the CDR3: TGTGCCAGCAGCACCTACGAGACCCAGTACTTC. The chain couples TRBV12-3 or TRBV12-4 to TRBJ2-5; D is ambiguous. Trimming stripped 6 bases from V and 5 bases from J, with 7 bases between. The CDR3 extends over 11 amino acids.

This clonotype was seen a handful of times. The rearrangement joins TRBV20-1 to TRBJ1-5, with D possibly being TRBD1 (6 bases). CDR1 and CDR2 from the germline V gene are DFQATT and SNEGSKA (reference sequence). Trimming stripped 6 bases from V and 5 bases from J, with 14 bases between. The CDR3 contains 13 residues. The CDR3 nucleotides read TGCAGTGCCTTCCGGGACATAGATCAGCCCCAGCATTTT. Its translation: CSAFRDIDQPQHF.

This clonotype came up a few times. The chain links TRBV25-1 to TRBJ1-6; TRBD1 is a possible D gene (5 bases). The V and J ends lost 6 bases and 2 bases respectively, with 8 bases between them. CDR1 is MGHDK and CDR2 is SYGVNS in the germline V gene. This CDR3 region has 14 residues. The CDR3 reads CASSLGAYNSPLHF. In DNA form, the CDR3 reads TGTGCCAGCAGCTTAGGGGCCTATAATTCACCCCTCCACTTT. Using reference TRBV25-1 and TRBJ1-6 for the parts outside the CDR3, the full variable domain is EADIYQTPRYLVIGTGKKITLECSQTMGHDKMYWYQQDPGMELHLIHYSYGVNSTEKGDLSSESTVSRIRTEHFPLTLESARPSHTSQYLCASSLGAYNSPLHFGNGTRLTVT.

This clonotype occurred a few times. This chain uses TRBV10-3 with TRBJ1-1; D is perhaps TRBD1 (6 bases). The CDR3 covers 12 residues. Trimming removed 10 bases at V and 6 bases at J, with 15 bases between. CDR1 ENHRY and CDR2 SYGVKD come from the germline V gene. CDR3 sequence reads: CATGDISAEAFF. For the CDR3, the DNA is TGTGCCACCGGGGACATATCAGCTGAAGCTTTCTTT.

J is TRBJ1-1 and V is TRBV11-3; 8 bases match TRBD1. CDR3 length equals 13 residues. The V and J ends lost 6 bases and 5 bases, in that order; junction bases with no gene match: 5. Germline values: CDR1 SGHNT, CDR2 YENEEA. CDR3: CASRRQGWTEAFF. The CDR3 DNA reads as TGTGCCAGCAGAAGACAGGGGTGGACTGAAGCTTTCTTT.